This TCR beta chain stems from a study of blood T cell repertoires in COVID-19. Study overall: Sources were T cells, B-cell-depleted T cells, or PBMCs; the material itself was cDNA or gDNA.

V trimming: 8 bases; J trimming: 2 bases; junction bases outside the gene matches: 0. The CDR3 is made up of 12 amino acids. In germline, CDR1 is MNHEY, CDR2 SMNVEV (reference sequence). Original methodology: Reference gene primer amplification gave estimated nucleated cell counts. This table comes from immunoSEQ multiplex PCR, and its TCRdb copy is limited to in-frame clones, with some not included. Clone size and the V and J calls come from that table; the DNA yielded D and trimming. The sample holds 30,000 to 40,000 clones, roughly nine tenths seen once. This clone has just one count. The sample taken for sequencing was peripheral blood. The chain couples TRBV27 to TRBJ2-7; 10 nucleotides align to TRBD1. The sequence was collected from a man between 50 and 59 years old with active COVID-19. DNA for the CDR3: TGTGCCAGCGGGACAGGGGCCTACGAGCAGTACTTC. It codes for CASGTGAYEQYF.